This T cell receptor (beta chain) originates from a study of blood T cell repertoires in COVID-19. Background on the study: Samples taken during acute and convalescent COVID-19 were collected in the United States, Italy and Spain. PBMCs, B-cell-depleted T cells, or T cells were the source of the cDNA or gDNA that made up the material.

CDR3 length equals 13 residues. Germline V lookup: CDR1 MNHEY, CDR2 SVGAGI. V was shortened by 6 bases and J by 7 bases, with 12 bases between the two germline ends. Per the original methods: Amplification with reference gene primers provided the estimates of nucleated cell counts. The repertoire was sequenced with immunoSEQ multiplex PCR; TCRdb's copy has only in-frame clones and lacks some. That table gives V, J and clone size, and the DNA gave D and trimming. The profile shows 85,000 to 90,000 clones, 80% to 95% of them singletons. The chain has TRBV6-5 and TRBJ2-2, with a weak D call TRBD2 (5 bases). This clonotype was sampled from a human donor with active COVID-19. The donor label of this sample is uncertain. Material: peripheral blood. Here the CDR3 reads CASSPARGGELFF. Here the CDR3 DNA reads TGTGCCAGCAGCCCCGCTCGGGGCGGGGAGCTGTTTTTT.